These 20 T cell receptor beta chains were sequenced from one sample in a study of cytomegalovirus exposure and HLA in healthy donors. Libraries were prepared by immunoSEQ multiplex PCR; TCRdb keeps only in-frame clonotypes and omits some of them. This sample has about 150,000 clones; about 94% occur once, and the top ten carry approximately 1.8%. The sequenced sample was PBMCs. These receptors came from a man aged 18 to 29 in good health and CMV-seropositive.

The chain is built from TRBV27 and TRBJ2-2, with 9 bases identical to TRBD2. Germline loops: CDR1 MNHEY, CDR2 SMNVEV (reference sequence). V lost 4 bases and J lost 0; bases outside the gene matches: 6. CDR3 size: 17 residues. CDR3: CASSWASGTTNTGELFF. DNA for the CDR3: TGTGCCAGCAGTTGGGCTAGCGGGACCACGAACACCGGGGAGCTGTTTTTT.

The chain recombines TRBV7-9 with TRBJ2-7; tentatively, D is TRBD2 (5 bases). This CDR3 spans 16 amino acids. Trimming left V 4 bases short and J 2 bases short, with 18 bases between. Germline V lookup: CDR1 SEHNR, CDR2 FQNEAQ (reference sequence). The CDR3 DNA sequence: TGTGCCAGCAGCTCAACGGACCGGGGTTCCCCCTACGAGCAGTACTTC. It translates to CASSSTDRGSPYEQYF.

The genes are TRBV7-3 and TRBJ2-3; TRBD1 agrees at 10 bases. V shed 5 bases, J shed 5 bases, and the junction held 4 bases outside the gene matches. Germline assignment: CDR1 SGHTA and CDR2 FQGTGA. There are 14 residues in the CDR3. Here the CDR3 reads CASSGQGVGDTQYF. The DNA of the CDR3 is TGTGCCAGCAGCGGACAGGGGGTGGGAGATACGCAGTATTTT. Full variable domain (missing parts from reference TRBV7-3 and TRBJ2-3): GAGVSQTPSNKVTEKGKYVELRCDPISGHTALYWYRQSLGQGPEFLIYFQGTGAADDSGLPNDRFFAVRPEGSVSTLKIQRTERGDSAVYLCASSGQGVGDTQYFGPGTRLTVL.

The J gene is TRBJ2-5, the V gene TRBV30; 7 positions match TRBD2. The CDR3 runs 16 residues. Germline CDR1 is GTSNPN and CDR2 is SVGIG (reference sequence). The V gene end was trimmed by 0 bases and the J gene end by 2 bases; junction bases not matched to a gene: 9. Here the CDR3 DNA reads TGTGCCTGGAGTGTGGGGAGGGCTAGCGGACAAGAGACCCAGTACTTC. It specifies CAWSVGRASGQETQYF.

The chain employs TRBV6-1 and TRBJ2-3; 7 positions match TRBD1. This CDR3 comprises 16 residues. V gave up 4 bases and J gave up 2 bases; unmatched junction bases: 9. Germline CDR1 is MNHNS and CDR2 is SASEGT. The CDR3, as DNA: TGTGCCAGCAGTGGGCGCCGGGACAGACTCACAGATACGCAGTATTTT. Translation: CASSGRRDRLTDTQYF.

The chain couples TRBV29-1 to TRBJ2-7, with 10 bases matching TRBD1. Germline assignment: CDR1 SQVTM and CDR2 ANQGSEA. The V gene end was trimmed by 5 bases and the J gene end by 5 bases; junction bases not matched to a gene: 6. This CDR3 is 13 amino acids long. The CDR3 bases are TGCAGCGTTATAGACAGGGGGCCCAACGAGCAGTACTTC. This gives the protein CSVIDRGPNEQYF.

This clone was observed a single time. This chain connects TRBV2 to TRBJ2-3; 9 bases are a match to TRBD2. J gave up 6 bases and V 6 bases, and 1 base lay outside the gene matches. The germline V gene encodes CDR1 SNHLY and CDR2 FYNNEI. The CDR3 is 12 residues long. As DNA, the CDR3 is TGTGCCAGCAGGGCGGGGGGGGATACGCAGTATTTT. Its translation is CASRAGGDTQYF.

The chain uses TRBV27 and TRBJ2-3, with TRBD2 matching over 10 bases. The CDR3 runs to 17 residues. V lost 2 bases and J lost 3; bases outside the gene matches: 8. The germline CDR1 and CDR2 sequences are MNHEY and SMNVEV (reference sequence). The chain's CDR3 is CASSLRPSGRLTDTQYF. The CDR3 DNA sequence: TGTGCCAGCAGTTTAAGACCTAGCGGGAGATTGACAGATACGCAGTATTTT.

This clone was seen a handful of times. V and J are TRBV6-4 and TRBJ1-2; 9 bases are a match to TRBD1. Germline values: CDR1 MRHNA, CDR2 SNTAGT. The ends lost 5 bases at V and 1 base at J; junction bases unmatched: 5. The CDR3 has 15 residues. The CDR3 region has the DNA TGTGCCAGCAGTCCTACAGGGGGCAATAACTATGGCTACACCTTC. Its protein product is CASSPTGGNNYGYTF.

The gene calls are TRBV19 and TRBJ2-1; D remains ambiguous. V was shortened by 4 bases and J by 6 bases, with 10 bases between the two germline ends. The CDR3 contains 13 residues. Germline V lookup: CDR1 LNHDA, CDR2 SQIVND (reference sequence). CDR3 DNA sequence: TGTGCCAGTAGTACCGCCCCGCGCAATGAGCAGTTCTTC. It encodes CASSTAPRNEQFF.

The V call is TRBV30, the J call TRBJ1-3; no clear D gene. The V end was cut by 1 base, the J end by 1 base, with 5 bases between. CDR1 and CDR2 (germline): GTSNPN, SVGIG (reference sequence). The CDR3 sequence is 13 residues long. CDR3 region: CAWSGGSGNTIYF. DNA of the CDR3: TGTGCCTGGAGTGGAGGGTCTGGAAACACCATATATTTT.

This sequence joins TRBV11-2 and TRBJ2-7; TRBD2 agrees at 7 bases. Germline CDR1 is SGHAT and CDR2 is FQNNGV. CDR3 length: 14 amino acids. Losses at the gene ends were 2 bases for V and 6 bases for J; bases not matched to a gene: 7. Here the CDR3 DNA reads TGTGCCAGCAGCTTAATTTCTGGGAGGGGCGAGCAGTACTTC. Amino acids: CASSLISGRGEQYF.

The V and J genes are TRBV4-1 and TRBJ1-4, with 8 bases matching TRBD1. The germline CDR1 and CDR2 sequences are MGHRA and YSYEKL. The CDR3 extends over 14 amino acids. The V segment lost 3 bases and the J segment 11 bases; nucleotides outside the gene matches: 8. The CDR3 loop reads CASSQGQDLGKLFF. The CDR3 DNA sequence: TGCGCCAGCAGCCAGGGACAGGATCTAGGGAAACTGTTTTTT.

The genes are TRBV10-1 and TRBJ2-7; D may be TRBD1 (5 bases). The CDR3 extends over 12 amino acids. CDR1 is WNHNN, CDR2 SYGVQD, per germline (reference sequence). V was clipped by 3 bases and J by 2 bases, with 5 bases between them. The CDR3 loop reads CASSEGAYEQYF. CDR3 in DNA: TGCGCCAGCAGTGAAGGGGCCTACGAGCAGTACTTC.

The chain employs TRBV27 and TRBJ2-7; 10 positions match TRBD1. The ends lost 1 base at V and 3 bases at J; junction bases unmatched: 6. Germline V gene lookup returns CDR1 MNHEY and CDR2 SMNVEV (reference sequence). This CDR3 comprises 16 residues. As DNA, the CDR3 is TGTGCCAGCAGTTTATTGGGGGACAGGGGTATCTACGAGCAGTACTTC. It is translated as CASSLLGDRGIYEQYF.

The rearrangement uses TRBV10-3 and TRBJ2-7, with 8 positions matching TRBD1. Looked up from germline, CDR1 is ENHRY and CDR2 is SYGVKD. V lost 6 bases to trimming and J lost 2 bases; unmatched junction nucleotides: 3. The CDR3 consists of 13 residues. The DNA for the CDR3 is TGTGCCATCAGCGTGACAGGGGCCTACGAGCAGTACTTC. Its translation is CAISVTGAYEQYF.

The chain combines TRBV7-2 with TRBJ2-7; TRBD1 matches at 7 bases. The junction had 7 bases not matched to a gene; V was cut back by 4 bases and J by 7 bases. The CDR3 totals 13 residues. Germline CDR1 SGHTA, CDR2 FQGNSA. The CDR3: CASSSGTEFEQYF. The DNA of the CDR3 is TGTGCCAGCAGCTCCGGGACAGAGTTTGAGCAGTACTTC.

Details on this clone: Mismatch with germline at one junction end may stem from a read error. The chain carries TRBV6-5 and TRBJ2-2; D uncertain. From germline, CDR1 is MNHEY and CDR2 SVGAGI. The CDR3 length is 12 residues. The CDR3 here is CASSYPSGELFF. Here the CDR3 DNA reads TGCGCCAGCAGTTACCCTTCCGGGGAGCTGTTTTTT.

This clone was seen a single time. The J gene is TRBJ1-1, the V gene TRBV25-1; 7 nucleotides line up with TRBD1. The V and J ends lost 7 bases and 2 bases, in that order; junction bases with no gene match: 4. This CDR3 has 13 residues. Germline CDR1 is MGHDK and CDR2 is SYGVNS. CDR3 sequence: CASTRQGNTEAFF. For the CDR3, the DNA is TGTGCCAGCACCCGACAGGGAAACACTGAAGCTTTCTTT.

The chain employs TRBV14 and TRBJ1-6, with 7 bases identical to TRBD1. With V trimmed by 5 bases and J by 10 bases, 8 bases remained unmatched. Germline V CDR1 and CDR2: SGHDN, FVKESK. This CDR3 spans 14 amino acids. The CDR3 DNA sequence: TGTGCCAGCAGCTGGGACAGCGCGACCTCACCCCTCCACTTT. Translation gives CASSWDSATSPLHF.